The sequence of this T cell receptor beta chain was determined in a study of control samples from healthy donors and cancer patients. Repertoires were generated with immunoSEQ multiplex PCR, while TCRdb's copy carries only in-frame clones and drops some. Counted here are about 120,000 clones, around 89% occurring once; the ten biggest clones make up approximately 3.5%. Unmatched junction bases numbered 9, after V lost 4 bases and J lost 10 bases. This CDR3 contains 15 residues. Germline CDR1 reads MNHEY; CDR2 reads SVGAGI. The sample taken for sequencing was blood. The gene calls are TRBV6-5 and TRBJ1-6; TRBD1 agrees at 8 bases. The sequence was obtained from a man aged 40-49 years in good health. As DNA, the CDR3 is TGTGCCAGCAGTTCCTCCGGGACAGGCACCTCACCCCTCCACTTT. Its translation is CASSSSGTGTSPLHF.